This T cell receptor beta chain derives from a study of PD-1 blockade in mismatch repair-deficient tumors. Study outcomes and limitations: Tumor-resident clones, often undetectable pretreatment in blood, expanded then contracted after pembrolizumab.

In regard to this clone: Its antigen is unknown.

Profiling relied on immunoSEQ multiplex PCR, and the TCRdb table lists in-frame clones only, not all of them. The repertoire holds 60,000 to 75,000 clones, with roughly 88% as singletons. TCRs were sequenced from a few patients responding to pembrolizumab. The sequencing used peripheral blood, collected 52 weeks after starting pembrolizumab. The clonotype was recovered from an adult with mismatch repair-deficient cancer.

The CDR3 nucleotides read TGTGCCAGCAGCCCTTCCCTGGAGCAGTTCTTC. This codes for CASSPSLEQFF. The chain has TRBV7-6 and TRBJ2-1; no definite D call. The CDR3 sequence is 11 residues long. Germline V CDR1 and CDR2: SGHVS, FNYEAQ. Trimming left V 5 bases short and J 10 bases short, with 9 bases between. Using reference TRBV7-6 and TRBJ2-1 for the parts outside the CDR3, the full variable domain is GAGVSQSPRYKVTKRGQDVALRCDPISGHVSLYWYRQALGQGPEFLTYFNYEAQQDKSGLPNDRFSAERPEGSISTLTIQRTEQRDSAMYRCASSPSLEQFFGPGTRLTVL.